Shown below are 28 T cell receptor beta chains from a single sample sequenced in a study of T-cell memory formation after mild COVID-19. Via MiXCR, TCRdb re-called the 5' RACE reads, giving one row per CDR3 protein. The table shows 40,000 or so distinct CDR3 sequences, with over 6.5% occurring only once. The sequencing input was PBMCs or a T cell subset sorted from them (not recorded which). The receptors derive from an adult who had mild COVID-19 (a few samples of this study predate the infection). Cell type and time point are not known.

This clonotype was seen repeatedly, ten times or more. The DNA for the CDR3 is TGTGCCAGCAGTCCCCGTAAGGCGGGAGAAGTGCAGTTCTTC. Amino acid sequence: CASSPRKAGEVQFF. V and J are TRBV6-1 and TRBJ2-1; 7 nucleotides align to TRBD2. This CDR3 region has 14 residues. Trimming removed 5 bases from V and 12 bases from J; junction bases left unmatched: 13. Germline CDR1 reads MNHNS; CDR2 reads SASEGT.

The table lists this clonotype with a few counts. This chain links TRBV18 with TRBJ2-2, with a possible D match to TRBD1 (6 bases). This CDR3 region has 15 residues. Trimming pared 5 bases from V and 4 bases from J, leaving 14 bases between. Germline V CDR1 and CDR2: KGHSH, LQKENI. The CDR3 protein is CASSTKTGPTGELFF. The CDR3 nucleotides are TGTGCCAGCTCAACTAAAACAGGGCCCACCGGGGAGCTGTTTTTT.

The chain employs TRBV30 and TRBJ1-3; D gene unclear. The CDR3 length is 14 residues. V lost 4 bases to trimming and J lost 2 bases, with 12 bases between them. Germline CDR1 reads GTSNPN; CDR2 reads SVGIG (reference sequence). The CDR3 nucleotides are TGTGCCTGGAAATACGGGTACCCTGGAAACACCATATATTTT. As protein: CAWKYGYPGNTIYF.

Ten or more counts support this clonotype. This chain joins TRBV5-1 and TRBJ2-7, with 13 nucleotides matching TRBD2. Trimming took 5 bases from V and 5 from J; bases not matched to a gene: 4. The germline CDR1 and CDR2 sequences are SGHRS and YFSETQ. The CDR3 has 14 amino acids. The CDR3 bases are TGCGCCAGCAGGTGGACTAGCGGGAGCAACGAGCAGTACTTC. It translates to CASRWTSGSNEQYF.

This clonotype is judged medium-sized. The chain couples TRBV29-1 to TRBJ2-5, with TRBD2 as a possible D gene (5 bases). The germline V and J ends were trimmed by 6 bases and 2 bases, with 10 bases remaining between them. CDR1 and CDR2 from the germline V gene are SQVTM and ANQGSEA. The CDR3 sequence is 12 residues long. The CDR3 region is CSVSGEQETQYF. As DNA, the CDR3 is TGCAGCGTGTCCGGGGAACAAGAGACCCAGTACTTC.

The sample holds many counts of this clonotype. The rearrangement joins TRBV5-1 to TRBJ1-2; 8 nucleotides match TRBD1. CDR3 length: 16 amino acids. Trimming at V came to 5 bases and at J to 4 bases, leaving 13 bases not matched to a gene. CDR1 SGHRS and CDR2 YFSETQ come from the germline V gene. Here the CDR3 DNA reads TGCGCCAGCAGGATGCAGGGGGCGTTATTCCCCTATGGCTACACCTTC. Amino acid sequence: CASRMQGALFPYGYTF.

This chain uses TRBV20-1 with TRBJ1-1; the D is unclear. Germline lookup yields CDR1 DFQATT and CDR2 SNEGSKA (reference sequence). This CDR3 contains 13 residues. V lost 6 bases, J lost 0 bases, and 11 bases lay in between. The CDR3 sequence is CSAPDRVNTEAFF. Written as DNA, the CDR3 is TGCAGTGCACCCGACCGAGTGAACACTGAAGCTTTCTTT.

In its sample, this clonotype was seen a few times. The chain recombines TRBV10-3 with TRBJ1-5, with D perhaps TRBD1 (5 bases). Trimming shortened V by 8 bases and J by 5 bases, and 16 bases separated the two germline ends. This CDR3 spans 14 amino acids. Per the germline V gene, CDR1 is ENHRY and CDR2 is SYGVKD. This CDR3 is CAIGSGGGDQPQHF. The DNA for the CDR3 is TGTGCCATCGGCTCGGGGGGGGGAGATCAGCCCCAGCATTTT.

In its sample, this clonotype was seen a few times. Written as DNA, the CDR3 is TGCAGTGCTAGAGATATGGCGGGAAATTATAATTCACCCCTCCACTTT. It yields the protein CSARDMAGNYNSPLHF. The chain has TRBV20-1 and TRBJ1-6; D is unresolved. There are 16 residues in the CDR3. Germline CDR1 is DFQATT and CDR2 is SNEGSKA (reference sequence). V shed 0 bases and J shed 4 bases, with 13 bases lying between them.

V and J are TRBV7-9 and TRBJ1-5; 8 bases match TRBD1. This CDR3 has 14 residues. V dropped 5 bases and J dropped 6; count of bases not matched to a gene: 6. Looked up from germline, CDR1 is SEHNR and CDR2 is FQNEAQ (reference sequence). This CDR3 is CASSPGGAGQPQHF. CDR3 DNA: TGTGCCAGCAGCCCAGGGGGCGCGGGTCAGCCCCAGCATTTT.

In its sample, this clonotype was seen many times. V is TRBV5-1 and J is TRBJ2-2; 7 bases fit TRBD1. The germline V gene encodes CDR1 SGHRS and CDR2 YFSETQ. CDR3 length: 15 amino acids. V gave up 1 base and J gave up 2 bases; unmatched junction bases: 2. The CDR3 bases are TGCGCCAGCAGCTTGCCAGGGGGAAACACCGGGGAGCTGTTTTTT. It is translated as CASSLPGGNTGELFF.

The sample holds many counts of this clonotype. The chain combines TRBV11-2 with TRBJ1-1, with TRBD1 as a possible D gene (6 bases). CDR3 length: 14 residues. The germline gives CDR1 SGHAT, CDR2 FQNNGV. With 3 bases removed from V and 2 bases from J, the gap between germline ends came to 10 bases. In nucleotides, the CDR3 is TGTGCCAGCAGCTTCCAGGGGCAAAACACTGAAGCTTTCTTT. Translated: CASSFQGQNTEAFF.

In its sample, this clonotype is medium-sized (0.01 to 0.1%). This rearrangement joins TRBV12-3 or TRBV12-4 to TRBJ2-2, with D possibly TRBD2 on 6 matching bases. CDR3 length: 15 amino acids. Trimming shortened V by 6 bases and J by 3 bases, and 14 bases separated the two germline ends. In DNA form, the CDR3 reads TGTGCCAGCAGCCATACTAGCCGGGACACCGGGGAGCTGTTTTTT. This encodes CASSHTSRDTGELFF.

The chain is built from TRBV12-3 or TRBV12-4 and TRBJ2-1; D remains unclear. The CDR3 is made up of 14 amino acids. V was cut by 6 bases and J by 0 bases, with 9 bases left in between. CDR3 DNA sequence: TGTGCCAGCAGAACCCAGAGCTCCTACAATGAGCAGTTCTTC. Amino acids: CASRTQSSYNEQFF.

This clonotype was observed a few times. J is TRBJ1-3 and V is TRBV29-1; TRBD1 is a possible D gene (6 bases). The germline gives CDR1 SQVTM, CDR2 ANQGSEA. V was pared by 6 bases and J by 4 bases, with 13 bases between. The CDR3 loop spans 13 amino acids. The CDR3 protein is CSVARDIGNTIYF. Written as DNA, the CDR3 is TGCAGCGTCGCCAGGGACATCGGAAACACCATATATTTT.

This clonotype was recorded a few times. This chain joins TRBV4-1 and TRBJ1-2; no definite D call. The CDR3 runs 14 residues. Trimming pared 0 bases from V and 8 bases from J, leaving 13 bases between. Germline CDR1 MGHRA, CDR2 YSYEKL. DNA for the CDR3: TGCGCCAGCAGCCAAGACCGGACCTTTCGGGGCTACACCTTC. Translating it yields CASSQDRTFRGYTF.

The gene calls are TRBV5-1 and TRBJ1-2; 7 bases align to TRBD1. The ends lost 3 bases at V and 6 bases at J; junction bases unmatched: 17. Per germline, CDR1 SGHRS and CDR2 YFSETQ. This CDR3 spans 17 amino acids. This chain's CDR3 is CASSSLSPGQSSDGYTF. Here the CDR3 DNA reads TGCGCCAGCAGCTCCCTATCTCCGGGACAGAGCTCGGATGGCTACACCTTC.

This clonotype was recorded many times. CDR3 in amino acids: CASSPWTLTDTQYF. The DNA of the CDR3 is TGTGCCAGCAGCCCTTGGACCCTCACAGATACGCAGTATTTT. The chain recombines TRBV7-9 with TRBJ2-3; unclear D gene. The CDR3 consists of 14 residues. The ends were cut back, 5 bases at V and 2 bases at J, with 11 bases in the middle. The germline CDR1 and CDR2 sequences are SEHNR and FQNEAQ (reference sequence).

This clonotype was counted many times. The chain links TRBV12-3 or TRBV12-4 to TRBJ2-6, with 9 positions matching TRBD2. After removal of 6 bases from V and 1 base from J, the junction contained 13 bases not matched to a gene. This CDR3 region has 19 residues. The CDR3 region is CASSLQPGLAPSGANVLTF. The CDR3 DNA reads as TGTGCCAGCAGCCTTCAACCGGGACTAGCTCCTTCTGGGGCCAACGTCCTGACTTTC.

In its sample, this clonotype was seen many times. The chain has TRBV24-1 and TRBJ2-1, with TRBD1 matching 9 bases. CDR1 and CDR2 from the germline V gene are KGHDR and SFDVKD. The ends lost 9 bases at V and 4 bases at J; junction bases unmatched: 6. The CDR3 contains 14 residues. The CDR3 region has the DNA TGTGCCACCTCGGTCGGACAGGGGTACAATGAGCAGTTCTTC. It is translated as CATSVGQGYNEQFF.

This clonotype was recorded at least ten times. The chain is built from TRBV10-3 and TRBJ2-1; 9 positions agree with TRBD2. The junction had 18 bases not matched to a gene; V was cut back by 11 bases and J by 7 bases. The CDR3 contains 16 residues. Germline V gives CDR1 ENHRY, CDR2 SYGVKD. CDR3 loop: CAVSESRGGARNEQFF. The CDR3 DNA follows: TGTGCCGTCTCCGAGTCCCGCGGGGGGGCGCGGAATGAGCAGTTCTTC.

This clonotype was seen more than once but under ten times. This may arise from a read error, as a much more abundant clone is one base away. The rearrangement joins TRBV12-3 or TRBV12-4 to TRBJ2-3; 14 bases are shared with TRBD2. The CDR3 covers 14 residues. CDR3 amino acids: CASSLGLAGDTKYF. For the CDR3, the DNA is TGTGCCAGCAGTCTGGGACTAGCGGGAGATACGAAGTATTTT.

This clonotype was seen only a few times. This rearrangement joins TRBV24-1 to TRBJ2-1; TRBD2 aligns across 12 bases. Germline V CDR1 and CDR2: KGHDR, SFDVKD. V lost 12 bases to trimming and J lost 6 bases; unmatched junction nucleotides: 8. There are 14 residues in the CDR3. The CDR3 DNA follows: TGTGCCGCCGAGACTAGCGGGAGTCTCAATGAGCAGTTCTTC. It translates to CAAETSGSLNEQFF.

The V gene is TRBV7-9, the J gene TRBJ1-2, with 7 bases aligning to TRBD1. The germline V gene has CDR1 SEHNR and CDR2 FQNEAQ (reference sequence). The CDR3 has 14 residues. Unmatched junction bases numbered 4, after V lost 0 bases and J lost 6 bases. The CDR3 nucleotides read TGTGCCAGCAGCTTAGCAGGTGACAGGGATGGCTACACCTTC. Translation: CASSLAGDRDGYTF. Drawing the rest from reference TRBV7-9 and TRBJ1-2, the complete variable domain is DTGVSQNPRHKITKRGQNVTFRCDPISEHNRLYWYRQTLGQGPEFLTYFQNEAQLEKSRLLSDRFSAERPKGSFSTLEIQRTEQGDSAMYLCASSLAGDRDGYTFGSGTRLTVV.

This clonotype was observed many times. The chain recombines TRBV20-1 with TRBJ2-5; 7 nucleotides match TRBD1. The length of the CDR3 is 14 residues. The germline V gene has CDR1 DFQATT and CDR2 SNEGSKA (reference sequence). Trimming removed 6 bases from V and 5 bases from J; junction bases left unmatched: 12. The DNA for the CDR3 is TGCAGTGCCCCTTCAGGGGGAAACTCCGAGACCCAGTACTTC. It encodes CSAPSGGNSETQYF.

This clonotype is termed medium-sized (0.01 to 0.1%). J is TRBJ2-2 and V is TRBV4-2; 7 nucleotides agree with TRBD1. The CDR3 spans 16 residues. Per the germline V gene, CDR1 is LGHNA and CDR2 is YNFKEQ. Unmatched junction bases numbered 8, after V lost 3 bases and J lost 4 bases. The chain's CDR3 is CASSQGKGAGTGELFF. The CDR3 bases are TGTGCCAGCAGCCAGGGAAAGGGGGCTGGCACCGGGGAGCTGTTTTTT.

Ten or more counts support this clonotype. The CDR3 loop reads CASSLASDTEAFF. The DNA for the CDR3 is TGTGCCAGCAGCTTGGCATCCGACACTGAAGCTTTCTTT. The rearrangement links TRBV5-5 to TRBJ1-1; D not resolved. The CDR3 contains 13 residues. Germline CDR1 reads SGHKS; CDR2 reads YYEKEE (reference sequence). V lost 0 bases, J lost 3 bases, and 6 bases lay in between.

Many counts were recorded for this clonotype. V is TRBV12-3 or TRBV12-4 and J is TRBJ1-2; TRBD1 matches at 10 bases. There are 13 residues in the CDR3. With 5 bases clipped from V and 8 bases from J, the junction kept 5 bases outside the gene matches. CDR3 sequence reads: CASSLTGGEGYTF. The CDR3 DNA follows: TGTGCCAGCAGTCTGACAGGGGGCGAAGGCTACACCTTC.